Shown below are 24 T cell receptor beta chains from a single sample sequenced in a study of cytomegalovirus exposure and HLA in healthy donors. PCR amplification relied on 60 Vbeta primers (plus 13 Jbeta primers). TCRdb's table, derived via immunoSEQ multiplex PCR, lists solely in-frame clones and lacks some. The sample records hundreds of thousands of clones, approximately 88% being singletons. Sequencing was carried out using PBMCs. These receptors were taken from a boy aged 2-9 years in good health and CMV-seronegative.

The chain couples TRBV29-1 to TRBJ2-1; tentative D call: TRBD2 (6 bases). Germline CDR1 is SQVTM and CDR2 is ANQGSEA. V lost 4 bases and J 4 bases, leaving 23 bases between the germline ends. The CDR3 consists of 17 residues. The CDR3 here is CSVAGLASAKYYNEQFF. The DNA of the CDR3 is TGCAGCGTTGCGGGTTTAGCTAGCGCGAAATATTACAATGAGCAGTTCTTC.

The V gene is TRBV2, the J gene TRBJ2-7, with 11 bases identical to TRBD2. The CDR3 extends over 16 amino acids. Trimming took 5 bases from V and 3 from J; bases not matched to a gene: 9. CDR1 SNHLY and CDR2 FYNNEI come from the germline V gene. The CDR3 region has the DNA TGTGCCAGCAGTACATTCACTAGCGGGGGTCACTACGAGCAGTACTTC. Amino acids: CASSTFTSGGHYEQYF.

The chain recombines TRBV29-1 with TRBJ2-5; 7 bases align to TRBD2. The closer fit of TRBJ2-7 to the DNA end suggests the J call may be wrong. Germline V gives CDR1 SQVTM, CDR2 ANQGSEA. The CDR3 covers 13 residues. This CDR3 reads CSVGMGGGYEQYF. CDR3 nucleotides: TGCAGCGTTGGGATGGGGGGGGGCTACGAGCAGTACTTC.

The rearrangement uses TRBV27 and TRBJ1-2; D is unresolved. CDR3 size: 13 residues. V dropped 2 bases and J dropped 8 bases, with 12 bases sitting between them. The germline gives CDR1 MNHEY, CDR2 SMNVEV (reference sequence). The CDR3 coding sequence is TGTGCCAGCAGTTTAGCGGGCGTGGGCGGCTACACCTTC. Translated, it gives CASSLAGVGGYTF.

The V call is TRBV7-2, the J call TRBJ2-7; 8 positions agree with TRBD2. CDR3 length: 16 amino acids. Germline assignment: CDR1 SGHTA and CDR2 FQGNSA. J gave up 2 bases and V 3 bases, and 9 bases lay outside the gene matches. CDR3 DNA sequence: TGTGCCAGCAGCTTGGGGTGGGCGGGGGGAACCTACGAGCAGTACTTC. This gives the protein CASSLGWAGGTYEQYF.

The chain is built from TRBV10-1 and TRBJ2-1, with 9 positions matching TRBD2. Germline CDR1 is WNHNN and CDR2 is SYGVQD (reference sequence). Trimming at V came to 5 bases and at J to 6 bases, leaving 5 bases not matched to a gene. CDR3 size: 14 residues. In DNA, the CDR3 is TGCGCCAGCAGTAAAGCGGGGGGCAGCAATGAGCAGTTCTTC. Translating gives CASSKAGGSNEQFF.

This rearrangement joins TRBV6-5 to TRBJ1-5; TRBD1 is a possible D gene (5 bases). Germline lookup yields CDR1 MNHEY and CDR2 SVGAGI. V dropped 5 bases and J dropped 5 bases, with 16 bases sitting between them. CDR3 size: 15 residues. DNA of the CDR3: TGTGCCAGCAGTACGGGACTGGGGCCGCATCAGCCCCAGCATTTT. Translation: CASSTGLGPHQPQHF.

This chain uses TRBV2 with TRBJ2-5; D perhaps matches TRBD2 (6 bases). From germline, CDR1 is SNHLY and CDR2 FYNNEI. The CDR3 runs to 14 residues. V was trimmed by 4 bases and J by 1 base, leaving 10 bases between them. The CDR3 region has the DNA TGTGCCAGCAGTGGGGGGACTCGCCAAGAGACCCAGTACTTC. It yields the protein CASSGGTRQETQYF.

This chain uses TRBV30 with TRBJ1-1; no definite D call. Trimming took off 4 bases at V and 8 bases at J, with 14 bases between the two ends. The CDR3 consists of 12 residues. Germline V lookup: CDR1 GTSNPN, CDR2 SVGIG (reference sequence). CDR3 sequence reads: CAWTKGDREAFF. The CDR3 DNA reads TGTGCCTGGACTAAGGGAGATAGAGAAGCTTTCTTT.

Here the CDR3 reads CASSLGQDYNEQFF. The CDR3 DNA sequence: TGCGCCAGCAGCTTGGGACAGGATTACAATGAGCAGTTCTTC. This chain links TRBV5-1 with TRBJ2-1; maybe TRBD1 (6 bases). The CDR3 is 14 residues long. Germline V CDR1 and CDR2: SGHRS, YFSETQ. The ends were cut back, 0 bases at V and 4 bases at J, with 8 bases in the middle.

CDR3 nucleotides: TGTGCCAGCAGCTTCGGAGGAAACTACGAGCAGTACTTC. Translated: CASSFGGNYEQYF. This chain links TRBV13 with TRBJ2-5, with D tentatively TRBD2 (5 bases). Gene TRBJ2-7 matches the end of the DNA better, so the J call may be wrong. Germline CDR1 reads PRHDT; CDR2 reads FYEKMQ (reference sequence). The CDR3 runs to 13 residues.

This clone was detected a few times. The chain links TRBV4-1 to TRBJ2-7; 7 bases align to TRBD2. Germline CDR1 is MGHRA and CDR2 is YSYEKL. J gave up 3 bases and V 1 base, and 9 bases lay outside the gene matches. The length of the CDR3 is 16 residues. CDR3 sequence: CASSQGDSGLHYEQYF. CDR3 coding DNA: TGCGCCAGCAGCCAAGGAGATAGCGGGCTGCACTACGAGCAGTACTTC.

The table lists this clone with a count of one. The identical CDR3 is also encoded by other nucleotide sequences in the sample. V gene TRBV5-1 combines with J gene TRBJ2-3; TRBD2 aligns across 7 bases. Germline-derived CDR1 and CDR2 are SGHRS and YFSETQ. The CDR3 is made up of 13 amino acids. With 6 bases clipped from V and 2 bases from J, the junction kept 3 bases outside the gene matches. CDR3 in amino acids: CASMGLYTDTQYF. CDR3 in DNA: TGCGCCAGCATGGGACTATACACAGATACGCAGTATTTT.

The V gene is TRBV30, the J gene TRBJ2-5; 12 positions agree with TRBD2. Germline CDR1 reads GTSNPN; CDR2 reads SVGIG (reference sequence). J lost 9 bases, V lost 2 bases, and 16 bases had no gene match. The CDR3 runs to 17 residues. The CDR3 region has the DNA TGTGCCTGGAGTCGCCTACCGACTAGCGGGGGCCGTGGGGCCCAGTACTTC. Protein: CAWSRLPTSGGRGAQYF.

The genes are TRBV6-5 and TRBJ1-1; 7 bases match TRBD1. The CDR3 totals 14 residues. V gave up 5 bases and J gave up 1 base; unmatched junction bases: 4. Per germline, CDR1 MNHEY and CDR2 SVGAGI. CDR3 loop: CASSKGAGNTEAFF. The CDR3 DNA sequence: TGTGCCAGCAGTAAGGGGGCTGGGAACACTGAAGCTTTCTTT.

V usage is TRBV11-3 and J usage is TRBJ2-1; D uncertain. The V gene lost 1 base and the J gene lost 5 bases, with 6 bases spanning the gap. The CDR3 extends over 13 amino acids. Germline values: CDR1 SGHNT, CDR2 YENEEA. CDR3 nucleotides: TGTGCCAGCAGCTTAGGCGAAAACAATGAGCAGTTCTTC. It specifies CASSLGENNEQFF. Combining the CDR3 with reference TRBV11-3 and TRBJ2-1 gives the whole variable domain EAGVVQSPRYKIIEKKQPVAFWCNPISGHNTLYWYLQNLGQGPELLIRYENEEAVDDSQLPKDRFSAERLKGVDSTLKIQPAELGDSAVYLCASSLGENNEQFFGPGTRLTVL.

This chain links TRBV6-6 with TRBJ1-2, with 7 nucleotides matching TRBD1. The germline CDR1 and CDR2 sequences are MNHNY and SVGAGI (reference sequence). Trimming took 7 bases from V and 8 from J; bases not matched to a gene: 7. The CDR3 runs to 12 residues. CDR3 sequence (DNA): TGTGCCAGCAACGGACAGGTTCTGGGCTACACCTTC. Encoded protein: CASNGQVLGYTF.

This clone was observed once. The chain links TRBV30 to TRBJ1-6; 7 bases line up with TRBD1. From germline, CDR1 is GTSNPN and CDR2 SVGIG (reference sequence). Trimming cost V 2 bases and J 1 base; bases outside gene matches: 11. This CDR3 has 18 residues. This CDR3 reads CAWSYPTGKVSYNSPLHF. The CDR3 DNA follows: TGTGCCTGGAGTTACCCGACAGGGAAAGTTTCCTATAATTCACCCCTCCACTTT.

The CDR3 here is CASSTIGLAGSITDTQYF. In nucleotides, the CDR3 is TGTGCCAGTAGTACCATCGGACTAGCGGGGTCGATCACAGATACGCAGTATTTT. The chain links TRBV19 to TRBJ2-3; 12 nucleotides match TRBD2. J lost 2 bases, V lost 4 bases, and 10 bases had no gene match. This CDR3 has 18 residues. Germline loops: CDR1 LNHDA, CDR2 SQIVND (reference sequence).

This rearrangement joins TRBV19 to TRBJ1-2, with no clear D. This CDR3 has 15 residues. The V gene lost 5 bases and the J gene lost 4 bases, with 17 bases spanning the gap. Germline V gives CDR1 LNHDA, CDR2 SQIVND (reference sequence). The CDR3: CASSLLGAPIYGYTF. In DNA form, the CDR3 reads TGTGCCAGTAGTCTTTTGGGCGCCCCGATCTATGGCTACACCTTC.

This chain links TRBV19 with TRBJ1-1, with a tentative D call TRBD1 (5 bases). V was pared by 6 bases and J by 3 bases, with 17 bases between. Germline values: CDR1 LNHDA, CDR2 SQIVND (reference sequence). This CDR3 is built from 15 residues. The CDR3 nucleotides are TGTGCCAGTAGCCAGGCCGGGGGGTTGCACACTGAAGCTTTCTTT. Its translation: CASSQAGGLHTEAFF.

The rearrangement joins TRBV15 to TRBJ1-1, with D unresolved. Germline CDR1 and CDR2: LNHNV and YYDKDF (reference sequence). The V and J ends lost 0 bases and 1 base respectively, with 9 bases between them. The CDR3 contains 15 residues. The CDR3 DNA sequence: TGTGCCACCAGCAGAGAGGGCTTTGGGAACACTGAAGCTTTCTTT. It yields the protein CATSREGFGNTEAFF.

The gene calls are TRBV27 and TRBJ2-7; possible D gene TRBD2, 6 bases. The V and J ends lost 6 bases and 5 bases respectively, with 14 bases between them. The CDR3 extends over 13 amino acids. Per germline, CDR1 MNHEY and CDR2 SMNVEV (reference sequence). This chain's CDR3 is CASSTRGGHEQYF. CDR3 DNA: TGTGCCAGCAGCACGAGGGGAGGTCACGAGCAGTACTTC.

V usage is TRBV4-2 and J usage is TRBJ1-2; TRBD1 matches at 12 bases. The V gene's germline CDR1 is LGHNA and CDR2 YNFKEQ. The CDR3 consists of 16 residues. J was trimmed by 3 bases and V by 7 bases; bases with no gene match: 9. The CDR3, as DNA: TGTGCCAGCAAGGGACAGGGGGCTTCGTATTACTATGGCTACACCTTC. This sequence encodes CASKGQGASYYYGYTF.